This paragraph reports one T cell receptor (beta chain). The CDR3 is made up of 15 amino acids. CDR1 is LGHNT, CDR2 FRNRAP, per germline. Trimming pared 7 bases from V and 6 bases from J, leaving 22 bases between. The data were produced by immunoSEQ multiplex PCR, yet TCRdb's version contains in-frame clones alone and is incomplete. This sample has some 130,000 clones, with roughly 80% found just once. The data were taken from a study of blood T cell repertoires in COVID-19. The receptor comes from a man aged 55 to 70 with acute or convalescent COVID-19. The genes are TRBV12-5 and TRBJ2-7; no firm D call. The specimen was peripheral blood. The CDR3 loop is CASARGELGLPEQYF. CDR3 in DNA: TGTGCTAGTGCCCGAGGTGAACTTGGCCTTCCCGAGCAGTACTTC. Variable domain in full (rest from reference TRBV12-5 and TRBJ2-7): DARVTQTPRHKVTEMGQEVTMRCQPILGHNTVFWYRQTMMQGLELLAYFRNRAPLDDSGMPKDRFSAEMPDATLATLKIQPSEPRDSAVYFCASARGELGLPEQYFGPGTRLTVT.